This T cell receptor (beta chain) was identified during a study of blood T cell repertoires in COVID-19. Looking at the study overall: The study drew acute and convalescent COVID-19 samples from the United States, Italy and Spain. The cDNA or gDNA used as material had been derived from T cells, B-cell-depleted T cells, or PBMCs.

The CDR3 is 16 residues long. The junction had 9 bases not matched to a gene; V was cut back by 5 bases and J by 1 base. Germline V lookup: CDR1 MDHEN, CDR2 SYDVKM. Per the authors' pipeline: Amplification of reference gene primers was used by the study to estimate nucleated cell counts. Only in-frame clones appear in the TCRdb table, and some are missing; sequencing was by immunoSEQ multiplex PCR. Clone size and the V and J calls come from that table; the DNA yielded D and trimming. Altogether 200,000 to 250,000 clones are present, approximately 84% being singletons, with the ten largest covering 1.9%.

Sequenced: peripheral blood. This TCR was sampled from a man between 40 and 49 years old with active or convalescent COVID-19. V usage is TRBV28 and J usage is TRBJ1-1; 8 bases are shared with TRBD1. This CDR3 reads CASSQPGQGTNTEAFF. In nucleotides, the CDR3 is TGTGCCAGCAGTCAGCCTGGACAGGGCACGAACACTGAAGCTTTCTTT.